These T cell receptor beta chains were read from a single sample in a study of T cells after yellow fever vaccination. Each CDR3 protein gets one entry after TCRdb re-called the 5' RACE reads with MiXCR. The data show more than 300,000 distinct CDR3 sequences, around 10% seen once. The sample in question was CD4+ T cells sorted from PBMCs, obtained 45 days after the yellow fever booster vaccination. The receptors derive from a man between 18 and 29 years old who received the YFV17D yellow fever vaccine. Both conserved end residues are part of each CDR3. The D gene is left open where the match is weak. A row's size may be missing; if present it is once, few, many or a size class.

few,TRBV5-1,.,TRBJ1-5,CASSLNPGQPQHF,TGCGCCAGCAGCTTGAATCCCGGTCAGCCCCAGCATTTT
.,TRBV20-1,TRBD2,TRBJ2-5,CSARDPRTSGGETQYF,TGCAGTGCTAGAGACCCCAGGACTAGCGGGGGGGAGACCCAGTACTTC
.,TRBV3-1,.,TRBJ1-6,CASSQDRGAGSSPLHF,TGTGCCAGCAGCCAAGATCGGGGGGCGGGTAGTTCACCCCTCCACTTT
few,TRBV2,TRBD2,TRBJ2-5,CASSGGLGETQYF,TGTGCCAGCTCCGGGGGGTTGGGGGAGACCCAGTACTTC
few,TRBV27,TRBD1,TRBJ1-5,CASSLTGKQPQHF,TGTGCCAGCAGTTTGACAGGGAAACAGCCCCAGCATTTT
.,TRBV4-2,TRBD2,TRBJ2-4,CASSQASGDVVNIQYF,TGTGCCAGCAGCCAAGCTAGCGGGGACGTGGTGAACATTCAGTACTTC
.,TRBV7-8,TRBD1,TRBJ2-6,CASSLPGQSTTGANVLTF,TGTGCCAGCAGCTTACCGGGACAGAGTACGACTGGGGCCAACGTCCTGACTTTC
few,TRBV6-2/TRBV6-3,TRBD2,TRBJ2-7,CATKLAAPYEQYF,TGTGCCACCAAACTAGCGGCACCCTACGAGCAGTACTTC
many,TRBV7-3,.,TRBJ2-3,CASSLTKLDTQYF,TGTGCCAGCAGCTTAACAAAGCTGGATACGCAGTATTTT
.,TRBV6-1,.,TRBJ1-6,CASSKMGDSPLHF,TGTGCCAGCAGTAAAATGGGGGATTCACCCCTCCACTTT
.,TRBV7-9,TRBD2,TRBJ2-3,CASSPWGGDTQYF,TGTGCCAGCAGCCCCTGGGGGGGAGATACGCAGTATTTT
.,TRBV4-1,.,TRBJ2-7,CASSHFGGRYEQYF,TGCGCCAGCAGCCACTTCGGGGGAAGATACGAGCAGTACTTC
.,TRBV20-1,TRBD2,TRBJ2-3,CSASGGVTDTQYF,TGCAGTGCTAGCGGGGGGGTGACAGATACGCAGTATTTT
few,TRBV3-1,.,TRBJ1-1,CASSQGSLRASGEAFF,TGTGCCAGCAGCCAAGGGTCGCTCCGGGCCTCGGGTGAAGCTTTCTTT
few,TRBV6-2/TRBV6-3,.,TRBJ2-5,CASSRQRVRETQYF,TGTGCCAGCAGCCGACAGAGGGTGCGAGAGACCCAGTACTTC
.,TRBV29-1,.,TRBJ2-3,CSVEGLISTDTQYF,TGCAGCGTTGAGGGGCTTATTAGCACAGATACGCAGTATTTT
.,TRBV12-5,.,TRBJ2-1,CASGLVIDEQFF,TGTGCTAGTGGTTTGGTAATCGATGAGCAGTTCTTC
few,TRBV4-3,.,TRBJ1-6,CASSQAPRATGNSPLHF,TGCGCCAGCAGCCAAGCCCCCAGGGCGACTGGAAATTCACCCCTCCACTTT
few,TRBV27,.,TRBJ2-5,CASSFRGYETQYF,TGTGCCAGCAGTTTTAGAGGGTACGAGACCCAGTACTTC
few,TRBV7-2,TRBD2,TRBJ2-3,CASSYLAGWTDTQYF,TGTGCCAGCAGCTATCTAGCGGGGTGGACAGATACGCAGTATTTT
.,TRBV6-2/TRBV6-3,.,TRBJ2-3,CASQDSTDTQYF,TGTGCCAGCCAGGACAGCACAGATACGCAGTATTTT
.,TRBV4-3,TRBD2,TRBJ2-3,CASSTGTSGGGDTQYF,TGCGCCAGCAGCACGGGGACTAGCGGTGGGGGAGATACGCAGTATTTT
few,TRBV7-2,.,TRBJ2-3,CASSLSRADTQYF,TGTGCCAGCAGCCTTTCGAGGGCAGATACGCAGTATTTT
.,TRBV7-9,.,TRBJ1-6,CASSADRGYSPLHF,TGTGCCAGCAGCGCGGACAGAGGCTATTCACCCCTCCACTTT
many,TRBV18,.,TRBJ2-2,CASSPSGTGELFF,TGTGCCAGCAGTCCGAGCGGCACCGGGGAGCTGTTTTTT
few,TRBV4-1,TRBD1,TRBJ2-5,CASSQGAGTGKGWKTQYF,TGCGCCAGCAGCCAAGGGGCCGGGACAGGCAAAGGATGGAAGACCCAGTACTTC
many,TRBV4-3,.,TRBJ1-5,CASSQDPGQTNQPQHF,TGCGCCAGCAGCCAAGATCCCGGGCAGACCAATCAGCCCCAGCATTTT
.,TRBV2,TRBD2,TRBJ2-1,CASRLERGEVEQFF,TGTGCCAGCAGACTCGAACGGGGGGAGGTTGAGCAGTTCTTC
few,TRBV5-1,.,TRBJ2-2,CASSSDRPGELFF,TGCGCCAGCAGCTCTGACAGGCCCGGGGAGCTGTTTTTT
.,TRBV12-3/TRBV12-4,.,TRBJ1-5,CASTPSVGQPQHF,TGTGCCAGCACCCCCTCGGTGGGTCAGCCCCAGCATTTT
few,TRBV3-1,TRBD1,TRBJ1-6,CASSQAGQGASPLHF,TGTGCCAGCAGCCAGGCGGGGCAGGGGGCCTCACCCCTCCACTTT